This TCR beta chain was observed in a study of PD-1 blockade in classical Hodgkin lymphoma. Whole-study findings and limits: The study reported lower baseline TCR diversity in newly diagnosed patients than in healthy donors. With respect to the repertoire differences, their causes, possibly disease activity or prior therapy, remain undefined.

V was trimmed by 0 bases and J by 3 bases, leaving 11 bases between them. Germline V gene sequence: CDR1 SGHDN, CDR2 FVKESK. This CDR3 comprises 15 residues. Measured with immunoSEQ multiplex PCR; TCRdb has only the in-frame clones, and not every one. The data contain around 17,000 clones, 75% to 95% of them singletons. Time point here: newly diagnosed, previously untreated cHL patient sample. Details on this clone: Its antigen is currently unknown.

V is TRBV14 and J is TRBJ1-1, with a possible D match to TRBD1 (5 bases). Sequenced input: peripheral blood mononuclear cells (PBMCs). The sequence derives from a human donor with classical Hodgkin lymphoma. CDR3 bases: TGTGCCAGCAGCCAAGATCAGGGATGGGACACTGAAGCTTTCTTT. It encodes CASSQDQGWDTEAFF.